These 28 T cell receptor beta chains originate from one sample sequenced in a study of T cells in Graves' hyperthyroidism and ophthalmopathy. Regions amplified from RNA transcripts were the TCR beta CDR3 regions. Initially, a first-round RT-PCR of the TCR CDR3 employed the HTBI primer set. From the multiplex PCR reads, TCRdb called clonotypes with MiXCR, one entry per CDR3 protein. In the table there are 500,000 to 600,000 distinct CDR3 sequences, around 15% of which are singletons. Material for sequencing was blood. Receptors originate from a woman between 18 and 29 years old with Graves' hyperthyroidism.

This clonotype has a count of ten or more. The rearrangement links TRBV7-2 to TRBJ2-7, with 11 bases lining up with TRBD1. Trimming cost V 4 bases and J 3 bases; bases outside gene matches: 5. Germline values: CDR1 SGHTA, CDR2 FQGNSA. CDR3 length: 15 amino acids. DNA for the CDR3: TGTGCCAGCAGCTGGACAGGGGGCGAGGGCTACGAGCAGTACTTC. Encoded protein: CASSWTGGEGYEQYF.

This clonotype showed up many times. J is TRBJ2-1 and V is TRBV5-1, with 8 bases fitting TRBD1. The germline gives CDR1 SGHRS, CDR2 YFSETQ. The trim removed 4 bases at V and 0 bases at J, leaving 3 bases unmatched. The CDR3 consists of 15 residues. CDR3 sequence: CASSPQGASYNEQFF. Here the CDR3 DNA reads TGCGCCAGCAGCCCTCAGGGGGCCTCCTACAATGAGCAGTTCTTC.

This clonotype has at least ten counts. The chain has TRBV3-1 and TRBJ1-6; unclear D gene. CDR3 length equals 14 residues. V lost 5 bases and J lost 6, with 11 bases in between. Germline V gives CDR1 LGHDT, CDR2 YNNKEL (reference sequence). The CDR3 sequence: CASSTDGINSPLHF. The CDR3 DNA reads TGTGCCAGCAGCACGGACGGCATTAATTCACCCCTCCACTTT. Together with reference TRBV3-1 and TRBJ1-6, the CDR3 gives the full variable domain: DTAVSQTPKYLVTQMGNDKSIKCEQNLGHDTMYWYKQDSKKFLKIMFSYNNKELIINETVPNRFSPKSPDKAHLNLHINSLELGDSAVYFCASSTDGINSPLHFGNGTRLTVT.

This clonotype has a handful of counts. The rearrangement uses TRBV20-1 and TRBJ2-3; the match to TRBD2 covers 14 bases. Losses at the gene ends were 6 bases for V and 4 bases for J; bases not matched to a gene: 15. Germline V gene sequence: CDR1 DFQATT, CDR2 SNEGSKA (reference sequence). This CDR3 is built from 18 residues. The CDR3 is CSASQGTGLAGVADTQYF. Here the CDR3 DNA reads TGCAGTGCCTCACAGGGAACGGGACTAGCGGGAGTTGCAGATACGCAGTATTTT.

The chain has TRBV10-1 and TRBJ2-2; D possibly corresponds to TRBD2 (6 bases). The CDR3 is 14 amino acids. Per the germline V gene, CDR1 is WNHNN and CDR2 is SYGVQD (reference sequence). The germline V and J ends were trimmed by 3 bases and 4 bases, with 9 bases remaining between them. CDR3 loop: CASSETSSTGELFF. The CDR3, as DNA: TGCGCCAGCAGTGAAACTAGCAGCACCGGGGAGCTGTTTTTT.

This clonotype was counted only a few times. This sequence joins TRBV3-1 and TRBJ1-3, with a tentative D call TRBD1 (5 bases). Germline V gene lookup returns CDR1 LGHDT and CDR2 YNNKEL (reference sequence). V shed 4 bases and J shed 0 bases, with 10 bases lying between them. This CDR3 has 15 residues. The CDR3 is CASSLTQGSGNTIYF. CDR3 sequence (DNA): TGTGCCAGCAGCCTGACCCAGGGCTCTGGAAACACCATATATTTT.

The rearrangement joins TRBV2 to TRBJ1-1, with D unresolved. The CDR3 totals 15 residues. The ends were cut back, 10 bases at V and 4 bases at J, with 22 bases in the middle. Germline V CDR1 and CDR2: SNHLY, FYNNEI. Here the CDR3 DNA reads TGTGCCACACAGCTTAGAGGGTATAGTGTCACTGAAGCTTTCTTT. Protein: CATQLRGYSVTEAFF.

This clonotype was found a few times. This chain uses TRBV6-2 or TRBV6-3 with TRBJ2-5; TRBD2 agrees at 8 bases. The length of the CDR3 is 16 residues. Germline trimming cut 0 bases from V and 3 bases from J; bases unmatched to any gene: 6. Germline V CDR1 and CDR2: MNHEY, SVGEGT. The DNA of the CDR3 is TGTGCCAGCAGTTACTCGCACCGGGGGGGAAAAGAGACCCAGTACTTC. Protein: CASSYSHRGGKETQYF.

This clonotype was observed a few times. V and J are TRBV20-1 and TRBJ1-5; the D gene is possibly TRBD1 (5 bases). Germline assignment: CDR1 DFQATT and CDR2 SNEGSKA (reference sequence). Trimming removed 6 bases at V and 7 bases at J, with 16 bases between. CDR3 length equals 13 residues. The CDR3 here is CSAQAGGGQPQHF. The CDR3, as DNA: TGCAGTGCCCAGGCCGGGGGAGGGCAGCCCCAGCATTTT.

This clonotype was seen only a few times. V usage is TRBV27 and J usage is TRBJ2-1, with 15 bases lining up with TRBD2. Germline CDR1 is MNHEY and CDR2 is SMNVEV (reference sequence). After removal of 6 bases from V and 3 bases from J, the junction contained 9 bases not matched to a gene. CDR3 length equals 18 residues. The CDR3 region is CASRQSGTSGRNYNEQFF. CDR3 nucleotides: TGTGCCAGCAGGCAATCCGGGACTAGCGGGAGGAACTACAATGAGCAGTTCTTC.

This clonotype has ten or more counts. The chain links TRBV12-3 or TRBV12-4 to TRBJ1-2, with a weak D call TRBD1 (6 bases). The germline V and J ends were trimmed by 7 bases and 4 bases, with 13 bases remaining between them. This CDR3 is built from 13 residues. The CDR3 sequence: CASTSRTVYGYTF. CDR3 DNA sequence: TGTGCCAGCACCTCCCGGACAGTCTATGGCTACACCTTC.

This clonotype appeared many times. The chain uses TRBV7-3 and TRBJ2-3; 7 bases are a match to TRBD1. V was pared by 5 bases and J by 2 bases, with 4 bases of the junction left unmatched. The V gene's germline CDR1 is SGHTA and CDR2 FQGTGA. The length of the CDR3 is 14 residues. The CDR3 sequence: CASSLGGYTDTQYF. The CDR3 nucleotides are TGTGCCAGCAGCCTAGGGGGCTACACAGATACGCAGTATTTT.

This chain joins TRBV27 and TRBJ1-2; 8 bases match TRBD1. The V segment lost 3 bases and the J segment 4 bases; nucleotides outside the gene matches: 7. The CDR3 spans 15 residues. Germline lookup yields CDR1 MNHEY and CDR2 SMNVEV (reference sequence). In DNA form, the CDR3 reads TGTGCCAGCAGTTTGACAGGGGAAAACCCCTATGGCTACACCTTC. Its translation is CASSLTGENPYGYTF.

The V and J genes are TRBV28 and TRBJ2-3, with TRBD2 identical over 7 bases. V dropped 8 bases and J dropped 4; count of bases not matched to a gene: 12. Germline values: CDR1 MDHEN, CDR2 SYDVKM. This CDR3 has 15 residues. The CDR3 region has the DNA TGTGCCAGCGCGCCGGGCCTAAGCGGGGCAGATACGCAGTATTTT. Amino acid sequence: CASAPGLSGADTQYF.

Details on this clonotype: No conserved phenylalanine or tryptophan is present at the end of the CDR3, so a read error is the likely explanation. The rearrangement uses TRBV7-2 and TRBJ2-6; D uncertain. The ends were cut back, 5 bases at V and 2 bases at J, with 7 bases in the middle. Germline V CDR1 and CDR2: SGHTA, FQGNSA. The CDR3 is 14 amino acids. The CDR3 sequence is CASSISPGANVLTS. For the CDR3, the DNA is TGTGCCAGCAGCATTAGCCCTGGGGCCAACGTCCTGACTTCC.

This clonotype was picked up many times. The genes are TRBV30 and TRBJ2-3, with D tentatively TRBD2 (5 bases). Germline V gene data show CDR1 as GTSNPN and CDR2 as SVGIG (reference sequence). CDR3 size: 12 residues. V lost 8 bases and J 3 bases, leaving 12 bases between the germline ends. The chain's CDR3 is CAVEEGTDTQYF. The DNA for the CDR3 is TGTGCCGTGGAAGAGGGAACAGATACGCAGTATTTT.

This clonotype was seen at least ten times. The CDR3 region is CASSFVQNGETQYF. The CDR3 region has the DNA TGTGCCAGCAGCTTTGTTCAGAATGGGGAGACCCAGTACTTC. The rearrangement joins TRBV11-2 to TRBJ2-5; no reliable D call. CDR1 SGHAT and CDR2 FQNNGV come from the germline V gene. The length of the CDR3 is 14 residues. Deletions cut 3 bases from V and 5 bases from J, with 13 bases between. The variable domain in full, completed from reference TRBV11-2 and TRBJ2-5, reads EAGVAQSPRYKIIEKRQSVAFWCNPISGHATLYWYQQILGQGPKLLIQFQNNGVVDDSQLPKDRFSAERLKGVDSTLKIQPAKLEDSAVYLCASSFVQNGETQYFGPGTRLLVL.

This sequence joins TRBV20-1 and TRBJ1-4; 7 positions agree with TRBD1. The CDR3 runs 16 residues. Germline V lookup: CDR1 DFQATT, CDR2 SNEGSKA (reference sequence). V shed 6 bases and J 4 bases; nucleotides not matched to a gene: 14. The CDR3 is CSAALMTGNNNEKLFF. The CDR3 bases are TGCAGTGCGGCCCTGATGACAGGGAACAATAATGAAAAACTGTTTTTT.

This clonotype turned up a few times. The rearrangement uses TRBV5-1 and TRBJ1-2, with a tentative D call TRBD1 (5 bases). V lost 4 bases, J lost 0 bases, and 13 bases lay in between. Germline values: CDR1 SGHRS, CDR2 YFSETQ. There are 15 residues in the CDR3. The CDR3 nucleotides read TGCGCCAGCAGCGGGGACGTCATTTCTAACTATGGCTACACCTTC. Translation: CASSGDVISNYGYTF.

This clonotype was picked up a small number of times. The chain is built from TRBV6-2 or TRBV6-3 and TRBJ2-3; 11 nucleotides align to TRBD2. Germline CDR1 reads MNHEY; CDR2 reads SVGEGT. The CDR3 is 15 residues long. Trimming cost V 6 bases and J 2 bases; bases outside gene matches: 4. Here the CDR3 DNA reads TGTGCCAGCAGACTAGCGGGGGCCAACACAGATACGCAGTATTTT. Its translation is CASRLAGANTDTQYF.

As regards this clonotype: Possible read error: a much larger clone is one base away. This chain joins TRBV13 and TRBJ1-4; D possibly corresponds to TRBD1 (6 bases). This CDR3 spans 16 amino acids. CDR1 PRHDT and CDR2 FYEKMQ come from the germline V gene (reference sequence). The CDR3 is CASSQIRQERNENLFF. The CDR3 coding sequence is TGTGCCAGCAGCCAAATTAGACAGGAGAGAAATGAAAATCTGTTTTTT.

The chain carries TRBV6-1 and TRBJ1-2; D is ambiguous. This CDR3 has 13 residues. Between the trimmed V and J ends, which lost 6 bases and 5 bases, there was a span of 13 bases. Germline CDR1 reads MNHNS; CDR2 reads SASEGT. The CDR3 here is CASSPLDGYGYTF. DNA of the CDR3: TGTGCCAGCAGCCCCTTGGACGGATATGGCTACACCTTC.

This clonotype was observed once. The V gene is TRBV5-6, the J gene TRBJ2-5; 8 bases are shared with TRBD1. V shed 0 bases and J 3 bases; nucleotides not matched to a gene: 13. CDR3 size: 18 residues. CDR1 SGHDT and CDR2 YYEEEE come from the germline V gene. The CDR3 region is CASSLDRGSWLAKETQYF. The CDR3 DNA reads as TGTGCCAGCAGCTTGGACAGGGGGTCATGGTTGGCAAAAGAGACCCAGTACTTC.

The V call is TRBV13, the J call TRBJ2-7, with D perhaps matching TRBD1 (6 bases). This CDR3 is built from 15 residues. Germline V gives CDR1 PRHDT, CDR2 FYEKMQ (reference sequence). Trimming pared 1 base from V and 3 bases from J, leaving 13 bases between. The CDR3 loop reads CASSLAGVGIYEQYF. The DNA of the CDR3 is TGTGCCAGCAGCTTAGCAGGGGTCGGAATCTACGAGCAGTACTTC.

In its sample, this clonotype was seen a few times. CDR3 sequence: CASSRGGAGTGELFF. The CDR3 bases are TGTGCCAGCAGCCGCGGGGGGGCCGGGACCGGGGAGCTGTTTTTT. The V and J genes are TRBV6-1 and TRBJ2-2; TRBD2 matches 9 bases. J was trimmed by 5 bases and V by 6 bases; bases with no gene match: 7. CDR1 and CDR2 (germline): MNHNS, SASEGT. The CDR3 is 15 residues long.

This clonotype was counted a few times. The rearrangement uses TRBV4-1 and TRBJ2-1; D not certain. V was cut by 0 bases and J by 5 bases, with 2 bases left in between. The length of the CDR3 is 12 residues. CDR1 is MGHRA and CDR2 is YSYEKL in the germline V gene. The CDR3 sequence: CASSQDHNEQFF. The CDR3 nucleotides read TGCGCCAGCAGCCAAGACCACAATGAGCAGTTCTTC.

The table lists this clonotype with many counts. The chain links TRBV6-1 to TRBJ1-1; D remains unclear. V was shortened by 1 base and J by 0 bases, with 6 bases between the two germline ends. Germline V gene lookup returns CDR1 MNHNS and CDR2 SASEGT. The CDR3 covers 14 residues. The CDR3 DNA reads as TGTGCCAGCAGTGAAGGCATCATGAACACTGAAGCTTTCTTT. Translating it yields CASSEGIMNTEAFF.

This clonotype appeared many times. The chain carries TRBV20-1 and TRBJ1-2, with TRBD1 matching over 12 bases. From germline, CDR1 is DFQATT and CDR2 SNEGSKA (reference sequence). The CDR3 is 15 residues long. V lost 5 bases, J lost 5 bases, and 9 bases stayed unmatched. The chain's CDR3 is CSAYPGQGAGYGYTF. The DNA of the CDR3 is TGCAGTGCTTACCCGGGACAGGGGGCTGGATATGGCTACACCTTC.